Following are 32 T cell receptor beta chains from one sample sequenced in a study of human thymus T cells. Generated by immunoSEQ multiplex PCR, the TCRdb table keeps only in-frame clones and is missing some. The sample includes 57,000 or so clones, 94% of them seen just once. The sequencing sample was made of blood. The receptors here all came from a boy in the first two years of life with a congenital heart defect but otherwise immunologically healthy.

The J gene is TRBJ1-1, the V gene TRBV27, with 8 nucleotides matching TRBD1. This CDR3 region has 15 residues. Germline CDR1 and CDR2: MNHEY and SMNVEV (reference sequence). The V gene end was trimmed by 5 bases and the J gene end by 1 base; junction bases not matched to a gene: 6. CDR3 bases: TGTGCCAGCAGTGCCGTCGGGACAGGGAACACTGAAGCTTTCTTT. Translation: CASSAVGTGNTEAFF.

The chain combines TRBV11-3 with TRBJ1-3; D is possibly TRBD1 (6 bases). The V gene lost 3 bases and the J gene lost 4 bases, with 16 bases spanning the gap. The germline V gene encodes CDR1 SGHNT and CDR2 YENEEA. This CDR3 spans 16 amino acids. The CDR3 spells CASSFGTGTRGNTIYF. The CDR3 DNA reads as TGTGCCAGCAGCTTTGGGACCGGGACACGAGGAAACACCATATATTTT.

The V and J genes are TRBV6-1 and TRBJ2-3; TRBD1 or TRBD2 may be the D gene (6 bases each). The V and J ends lost 1 base and 2 bases respectively, with 10 bases between them. The CDR3 is 15 amino acids. Germline lookup yields CDR1 MNHNS and CDR2 SASEGT. This CDR3 reads CASSEGAGHTDTQYF. CDR3 sequence (DNA): TGTGCCAGCAGTGAAGGGGCGGGACACACAGATACGCAGTATTTT.

This chain connects TRBV5-1 to TRBJ2-3, with a weak D call TRBD1 (6 bases). V was cut by 4 bases and J by 0 bases, with 15 bases left in between. CDR1 and CDR2 from the germline V gene are SGHRS and YFSETQ. The CDR3 runs 16 residues. The CDR3 is CASSKQGPLSTDTQYF. CDR3 nucleotide sequence: TGCGCCAGCAGCAAACAGGGACCCCTAAGCACAGATACGCAGTATTTT.

The chain employs TRBV25-1 and TRBJ2-3, with 10 bases identical to TRBD2. The CDR3 totals 17 residues. Germline-derived CDR1 and CDR2 are MGHDK and SYGVNS. J gave up 1 base and V 9 bases, and 13 bases lay outside the gene matches. The CDR3 DNA reads as TGTGCCAGTTCCGAGATAAGGCTAGCGGGGGGCACAGATACGCAGTATTTT. Translated: CASSEIRLAGGTDTQYF.

This clone was recorded only once. J is TRBJ1-2 and V is TRBV6-5; 9 bases match TRBD1. Germline V gene sequence: CDR1 MNHEY, CDR2 SVGAGI. The CDR3 contains 15 residues. Losses at the gene ends were 0 bases for V and 5 bases for J; bases not matched to a gene: 4. CDR3 bases: TGTGCCAGCAGTTACTCAGGGACAGGGTTTTATGGCTACACCTTC. It is translated as CASSYSGTGFYGYTF.

This clone is a singleton in its sample. V and J are TRBV28 and TRBJ2-5; 7 bases agree with TRBD1. Germline-derived CDR1 and CDR2 are MDHEN and SYDVKM. Germline trimming cut 6 bases from V and 4 bases from J; bases unmatched to any gene: 23. The CDR3 extends over 19 amino acids. For the CDR3, the DNA is TGTGCCAGCAGCATCATGGTATTGCTTAGGGGGCGAAGGGCAGAGACCCAGTACTTC. Encoded protein: CASSIMVLLRGRRAETQYF.

The chain uses TRBV7-2 and TRBJ2-1, with D tentatively TRBD2 (5 bases). The germline V gene has CDR1 SGHTA and CDR2 FQGNSA. The CDR3 has 14 amino acids. The V gene lost 4 bases and the J gene lost 6 bases, with 13 bases spanning the gap. CDR3 sequence: CASSWRSGGNEQFF. The CDR3 region has the DNA TGTGCCAGCAGCTGGCGGTCCGGAGGCAATGAGCAGTTCTTC.

The chain employs TRBV2 and TRBJ1-2, with D possibly being TRBD1 (6 bases). The CDR3 has 13 amino acids. Trimming took 8 bases from V and 7 from J, leaving 17 bases between them. The germline V gene encodes CDR1 SNHLY and CDR2 FYNNEI. DNA of the CDR3: TGTGCCAGCGGACCGACAGGAAAGACTGGCTACACCTTC. Its translation is CASGPTGKTGYTF.

This chain links TRBV14 with TRBJ2-3, with D perhaps matching TRBD2 (6 bases). Per germline, CDR1 SGHDN and CDR2 FVKESK. Trimming took 4 bases from V and 2 from J, leaving 10 bases between them. This CDR3 has 14 residues. CDR3 loop: CASSRPGATDTQYF. The CDR3 bases are TGTGCCAGCAGCCGTCCGGGAGCCACAGATACGCAGTATTTT.

The chain links TRBV20-1 to TRBJ2-7, with 7 positions matching TRBD1. V gave up 5 bases and J gave up 4 bases; unmatched junction bases: 2. Germline V gene lookup returns CDR1 DFQATT and CDR2 SNEGSKA (reference sequence). The CDR3 extends over 11 amino acids. The CDR3 region has the DNA TGCAGTGCTCGACAGGGTTACGAGCAGTACTTC. It yields the protein CSARQGYEQYF.

This chain joins TRBV5-1 and TRBJ2-1; TRBD1 aligns across 7 bases. Germline V lookup: CDR1 SGHRS, CDR2 YFSETQ. V lost 3 bases to trimming and J lost 2 bases; unmatched junction nucleotides: 2. CDR3 length: 14 amino acids. This CDR3 is CASSSTGTYNEQFF. In DNA form, the CDR3 reads TGCGCCAGCAGCTCGACAGGGACCTACAATGAGCAGTTCTTC.

This clone was picked up a small number of times. This chain joins TRBV28 and TRBJ1-2; maybe TRBD1 (5 bases). Germline V gives CDR1 MDHEN, CDR2 SYDVKM. Trimming left V 4 bases short and J 3 bases short, with 21 bases between. This CDR3 is built from 17 residues. The chain's CDR3 is CASSSLVDSQEDYGYTF. In nucleotides, the CDR3 is TGTGCCAGCAGTTCCCTTGTCGACAGTCAGGAGGACTATGGCTACACCTTC.

In this sample, this clone turned up once. The V gene is TRBV10-3, the J gene TRBJ2-1; TRBD2 agrees at 13 bases. Germline V lookup: CDR1 ENHRY, CDR2 SYGVKD. V shed 6 bases and J 8 bases; nucleotides not matched to a gene: 10. The CDR3 length is 16 residues. The CDR3 DNA sequence: TGTGCCATCAGCAGGTTACTAGCGGGAGGGGGGGATGAGCAGTTCTTC. Translated, it gives CAISRLLAGGGDEQFF.

The chain is built from TRBV6-6 and TRBJ1-2, with 9 bases matching TRBD1. The length of the CDR3 is 14 residues. Germline V gives CDR1 MNHNY, CDR2 SVGAGI (reference sequence). After removal of 6 bases from V and 8 bases from J, the junction contained 10 bases not matched to a gene. This CDR3 reads CASSPGTGREGYTF. In nucleotides, the CDR3 is TGTGCCAGCAGCCCCGGGACAGGGAGGGAAGGCTACACCTTC.

The chain combines TRBV5-4 with TRBJ1-2, with D possibly TRBD1 on 5 matching bases. V was cut by 5 bases and J by 4 bases, with 12 bases left in between. The CDR3 is made up of 13 amino acids. Germline V lookup: CDR1 SGHNT, CDR2 YYREEE (reference sequence). CDR3 DNA: TGTGCCAGCAGTTATCCGGGACGCTATGGCTACACCTTC. This sequence encodes CASSYPGRYGYTF.

This clone has just a few counts. This chain connects TRBV20-1 to TRBJ2-7; 7 nucleotides agree with TRBD1. With V trimmed by 4 bases and J by 3 bases, 0 bases remained unmatched. This CDR3 comprises 11 residues. In germline, CDR1 is DFQATT, CDR2 SNEGSKA (reference sequence). The CDR3 protein is CSATGGYEQYF. The CDR3 DNA follows: TGCAGTGCTACAGGGGGCTACGAGCAGTACTTC.

V usage is TRBV6-1 and J usage is TRBJ2-7, with TRBD1 as a possible D gene (5 bases). The CDR3 is 15 residues long. Trimming removed 8 bases from V and 0 bases from J, with 17 bases in between. Per the germline V gene, CDR1 is MNHNS and CDR2 is SASEGT. The CDR3 loop is CASVRARPTSYEQYF. DNA of the CDR3: TGTGCCAGCGTCAGGGCTAGACCGACCTCCTACGAGCAGTACTTC.

The V gene is TRBV19, the J gene TRBJ2-5; 14 bases line up with TRBD2. V was clipped by 3 bases and J by 4 bases; unmatched bases: 4. CDR3 size: 16 residues. Germline V gene lookup returns CDR1 LNHDA and CDR2 SQIVND (reference sequence). The CDR3 nucleotides are TGTGCCAGTAGTATCAGGACTAGCGGGGGGAGAGAGACCCAGTACTTC. Its protein product is CASSIRTSGGRETQYF.

This chain uses TRBV5-6 with TRBJ2-7; D assignment may be TRBD1 or TRBD2 (5 bases each). From germline, CDR1 is SGHDT and CDR2 YYEEEE. There are 15 residues in the CDR3. V lost 4 bases, J lost 2 bases, and 16 bases lay in between. The CDR3 is CASSTPGPQTYEQYF. CDR3 DNA sequence: TGTGCCAGCAGCACTCCGGGACCGCAAACCTACGAGCAGTACTTC.

The rearrangement links TRBV28 to TRBJ1-2; TRBD1 matches 10 bases. V was clipped by 3 bases and J by 4 bases; unmatched bases: 8. Per the germline V gene, CDR1 is MDHEN and CDR2 is SYDVKM. CDR3 length equals 16 residues. The CDR3 region is CASSLGGTGVIYGYTF. CDR3 nucleotide sequence: TGTGCCAGCAGTTTGGGAGGGACAGGGGTGATCTATGGCTACACCTTC.

This chain links TRBV28 with TRBJ1-2; D is unresolved. Deletions cut 7 bases from V and 4 bases from J, with 10 bases between. The CDR3 length is 12 residues. Germline-derived CDR1 and CDR2 are MDHEN and SYDVKM. CDR3 residues: CASTGAFYGYTF. The DNA of the CDR3 is TGTGCCAGCACAGGAGCTTTCTATGGCTACACCTTC.

V usage is TRBV7-2 and J usage is TRBJ2-6; no firm D call. The CDR3 runs 15 residues. V lost 3 bases, J lost 0 bases, and 6 bases lay in between. Looked up from germline, CDR1 is SGHTA and CDR2 is FQGNSA. The CDR3 nucleotides read TGTGCCAGCAGCTTTGACGGCTCTGGGGCCAACGTCCTGACTTTC. The encoded protein is CASSFDGSGANVLTF.

CDR3 sequence reads: CASSVGGVLNEKLFF. CDR3 sequence (DNA): TGTGCCAGCAGCGTTGGGGGAGTACTTAATGAAAAACTGTTTTTT. V and J are TRBV9 and TRBJ1-4; D may be TRBD1 (5 bases). V dropped 2 bases and J dropped 4 bases, with 12 bases sitting between them. CDR1 and CDR2 (germline): SGDLS, YYNGEE. The CDR3 spans 15 residues. Variable domain in full (rest from reference TRBV9 and TRBJ1-4): DSGVTQTPKHLITATGQRVTLRCSPRSGDLSVYWYQQSLDQGLQFLIQYYNGEERAKGNILERFSAQQFPDLHSELNLSSLELGDSALYFCASSVGGVLNEKLFFGSGTQLSVL.

This clone has just one count. V gene TRBV10-1 combines with J gene TRBJ2-1, with 14 bases fitting TRBD2. The CDR3 covers 15 residues. The germline CDR1 and CDR2 sequences are WNHNN and SYGVQD (reference sequence). Trimming removed 2 bases from V and 6 bases from J; junction bases left unmatched: 0. For the CDR3, the DNA is TGCGCCAGCAGTGAGGGGACTAGCGGGAGCAATGAGCAGTTCTTC. The encoded protein is CASSEGTSGSNEQFF.

The V call is TRBV28, the J call TRBJ2-7, with D maybe TRBD1 (6 bases). V lost 6 bases and J 4 bases, leaving 13 bases between the germline ends. The V gene's germline CDR1 is MDHEN and CDR2 SYDVKM. The CDR3 is 13 residues long. CDR3 in amino acids: CASRGWGRYEQYF. For the CDR3, the DNA is TGTGCCAGCAGGGGGTGGGGGCGGTACGAGCAGTACTTC. The whole variable domain, filled in from reference TRBV28 and TRBJ2-7, reads DVKVTQSSRYLVKRTGEKVFLECVQDMDHENMFWYRQDPGLGLRLIYFSYDVKMKEKGDIPEGYSVSREKKERFSLILESASTNQTSMYLCASRGWGRYEQYFGPGTRLTVT.

This sequence joins TRBV7-9 and TRBJ1-2, with TRBD1 matching 9 bases. The ends lost 1 base at V and 5 bases at J; junction bases unmatched: 5. This CDR3 region has 15 residues. Germline CDR1 reads SEHNR; CDR2 reads FQNEAQ (reference sequence). Here the CDR3 reads CASSLESGTGYGYTF. The CDR3 coding sequence is TGTGCCAGCAGCTTAGAGTCTGGGACAGGGTATGGCTACACCTTC.

V gene TRBV9 combines with J gene TRBJ2-7; 10 bases fit TRBD1. CDR1 and CDR2 from the germline V gene are SGDLS and YYNGEE. The CDR3 sequence is 13 residues long. J was trimmed by 6 bases and V by 0 bases; bases with no gene match: 0. Here the CDR3 DNA reads TGTGCCAGCAGCGTAGGGACAGGGGGCGAGCAGTACTTC. This gives the protein CASSVGTGGEQYF.

V is TRBV6-5 and J is TRBJ2-7; D ambiguous. Germline loops: CDR1 MNHEY, CDR2 SVGAGI. Trimming left V 2 bases short and J 0 bases short, with 11 bases between. The CDR3 runs 15 residues. The chain's CDR3 is CASSYSSSGSYEQYF. The CDR3 nucleotides read TGTGCCAGCAGTTACAGTTCAAGTGGCTCCTACGAGCAGTACTTC.

The J gene is TRBJ2-4, the V gene TRBV4-3, with D perhaps TRBD2 (5 bases). The CDR3 runs to 20 residues. V was pared by 0 bases and J by 0 bases, with 21 bases between. CDR1 and CDR2 (germline): LGHNA, YSLEER. CDR3 amino acids: CASSQEPSVERLLAKNIQYF. The CDR3 DNA reads TGCGCCAGCAGCCAAGAACCCTCTGTCGAGCGGTTACTAGCCAAAAACATTCAGTACTTC.

The chain recombines TRBV7-7 with TRBJ2-3; no clear D. The CDR3 contains 12 residues. CDR1 and CDR2 from the germline V gene are SSHAT and FNYEAQ (reference sequence). Trimming shortened V by 1 base and J by 3 bases, and 2 bases separated the two germline ends. The CDR3 DNA reads TGTGCCAGCAGCTTAGGAACAGATACGCAGTATTTT. Its translation is CASSLGTDTQYF.

The chain links TRBV18 to TRBJ1-2, with a tentative D call TRBD1 (6 bases). The CDR3 totals 14 residues. Germline V CDR1 and CDR2: KGHSH, LQKENI. The germline V and J ends were trimmed by 1 base and 6 bases, with 12 bases remaining between them. The CDR3 is CASSPLQGLNGYTF. The CDR3, as DNA: TGTGCCAGCTCACCACTACAGGGTTTAAATGGCTACACCTTC.